One sample yielded the 26 T cell receptor beta chains listed below, sequenced in a study of shared clonotypes between healthy human individuals. Profiled with immunoSEQ multiplex PCR; TCRdb holds only in-frame clones, not every one. This sample has 1.6 million or so clones, with around 97% found just once. Sequenced input: naive CD4+ T cells sorted from blood. The subset here: CD45RA+ positively selected. Receptors were obtained from a man aged 30 to 45 in good health.

The chain joins TRBV11-2 to TRBJ2-7; D unresolved. The V end lost 5 bases, the J end lost 2 bases, and 13 bases lay between the germline ends. The CDR3 is made up of 14 amino acids. The germline V gene encodes CDR1 SGHAT and CDR2 FQNNGV. The CDR3 loop reads CASSIHRTAYEQYF. CDR3 DNA sequence: TGTGCCAGCAGCATTCACCGGACCGCCTACGAGCAGTACTTC.

This chain uses TRBV5-8 with TRBJ2-1, with 13 bases lining up with TRBD2. The CDR3 is 20 residues long. Germline V CDR1 and CDR2: SGHTS, YDEGEE. Trimming cost V 1 base and J 4 bases; bases outside gene matches: 14. The CDR3: CASSLRTLAGGPKRYNEQFF. In DNA form, the CDR3 reads TGTGCCAGCAGCTTGAGGACACTAGCGGGAGGGCCGAAAAGATACAATGAGCAGTTCTTC.

The chain uses TRBV29-1 and TRBJ2-7; D perhaps matches TRBD1 (6 bases). Trimming removed 6 bases from V and 0 bases from J, with 15 bases in between. The germline V gene has CDR1 SQVTM and CDR2 ANQGSEA. This CDR3 has 14 amino acids. Written as DNA, the CDR3 is TGCAGCGTCAGGGGTAGGGTGAGCTCCTACGAGCAGTACTTC. Translated: CSVRGRVSSYEQYF.

The CDR3 is CASSPAWGPDTQYF. The CDR3 DNA sequence: TGTGCCAGCAGCCCGGCCTGGGGCCCAGATACGCAGTATTTT. The gene calls are TRBV7-2 and TRBJ2-3, with D perhaps TRBD1 (5 bases). Trimming took off 5 bases at V and 4 bases at J, with 13 bases between the two ends. From germline, CDR1 is SGHTA and CDR2 FQGNSA. This CDR3 comprises 14 residues.

The chain is built from TRBV5-4 and TRBJ2-2; D might be TRBD1 (5 bases). Trimming cost V 3 bases and J 5 bases, with 11 bases left between them. Germline CDR1 reads SGHNT; CDR2 reads YYREEE (reference sequence). This CDR3 region has 14 residues. The CDR3 DNA reads as TGTGCCAGCAGCTACTCAGGGCGGACCGGGGAGCTGTTTTTT. It is translated as CASSYSGRTGELFF.

J is TRBJ2-1 and V is TRBV5-6; TRBD2 is a possible D gene (6 bases). Germline CDR1 is SGHDT and CDR2 is YYEEEE. Trimming cost V 0 bases and J 4 bases, with 14 bases left between them. The CDR3 sequence is 16 residues long. CDR3 nucleotide sequence: TGTGCCAGCAGCTTGGCCCGGCTAGCGAGATACAATGAGCAGTTCTTC. It specifies CASSLARLARYNEQFF.

The chain has TRBV7-9 and TRBJ2-3; 8 nucleotides agree with TRBD2. The V and J ends lost 4 bases and 5 bases, in that order; junction bases with no gene match: 5. The V gene's germline CDR1 is SEHNR and CDR2 FQNEAQ (reference sequence). CDR3 length: 14 amino acids. The CDR3: CASSYGLAGDTQYF. DNA for the CDR3: TGTGCCAGCAGCTATGGCCTAGCGGGAGATACGCAGTATTTT. Drawing the rest from reference TRBV7-9 and TRBJ2-3, the complete variable domain is DTGVSQNPRHKITKRGQNVTFRCDPISEHNRLYWYRQTLGQGPEFLTYFQNEAQLEKSRLLSDRFSAERPKGSFSTLEIQRTEQGDSAMYLCASSYGLAGDTQYFGPGTRLTVL.

Of note for this clone: In the same sample, other DNA sequences code for this CDR3. The chain joins TRBV2 to TRBJ1-1; D is ambiguous. The CDR3 runs 11 residues. Germline V lookup: CDR1 SNHLY, CDR2 FYNNEI. V was clipped by 1 base and J by 3 bases, with 0 bases between them. The CDR3 is CASSEDTEAFF. CDR3 DNA: TGTGCCAGCAGTGAAGACACTGAAGCTTTCTTT.

The V and J genes are TRBV5-4 and TRBJ2-7; tentatively, D is TRBD1 or TRBD2 (5 bases each). The CDR3 spans 14 residues. Germline-derived CDR1 and CDR2 are SGHNT and YYREEE (reference sequence). V lost 0 bases and J lost 6, with 13 bases in between. CDR3 in amino acids: CASSLGGTNSEQYF. Written as DNA, the CDR3 is TGTGCCAGCAGCTTGGGAGGGACCAACTCCGAGCAGTACTTC. Based on the CDR3 plus reference TRBV5-4 and TRBJ2-7, the full variable domain is ETGVTQSPTHLIKTRGQQVTLRCSSQSGHNTVSWYQQALGQGPQFIFQYYREEENGRGNFPPRFSGLQFPNYSSELNVNALELDDSALYLCASSLGGTNSEQYFGPGTRLTVT.

J is TRBJ1-1 and V is TRBV4-1; 7 bases are a match to TRBD1. Germline V gives CDR1 MGHRA, CDR2 YSYEKL. This CDR3 region has 17 residues. V was pared by 3 bases and J by 6 bases, with 16 bases of the junction left unmatched. In DNA form, the CDR3 reads TGCGCCAGCAGCCAGACCCTGTCGACAGGGACGGGCCCTGAAGCTTTCTTT. It encodes CASSQTLSTGTGPEAFF.

The chain is built from TRBV25-1 and TRBJ2-2; 9 bases agree with TRBD2. Germline V gives CDR1 MGHDK, CDR2 SYGVNS. V lost 3 bases, J lost 3 bases, and 11 bases stayed unmatched. The CDR3 is 18 residues long. The CDR3 spells CASSEVAGDPLYTGELFF. For the CDR3, the DNA is TGTGCCAGCAGTGAGGTAGCGGGGGACCCTCTATACACCGGGGAGCTGTTTTTT.

The table lists this clone with a count of one. The chain recombines TRBV29-1 with TRBJ2-3; no definite D call. Germline V gene data show CDR1 as SQVTM and CDR2 as ANQGSEA. This CDR3 has 12 amino acids. V dropped 5 bases and J dropped 4 bases, with 10 bases sitting between them. Here the CDR3 DNA reads TGCAGCGTTTCCCTTGAGGCAGATACGCAGTATTTT. Amino acids: CSVSLEADTQYF.

This clone occurred once. The gene calls are TRBV4-1 and TRBJ2-3; TRBD1 might be the D (6 bases). Per the germline V gene, CDR1 is MGHRA and CDR2 is YSYEKL. The CDR3 runs 18 residues. Trimming removed 1 base at V and 3 bases at J, with 20 bases between. CDR3 protein: CASSQVFTQGFGTDTQYF. Here the CDR3 DNA reads TGCGCCAGCAGCCAAGTCTTTACACAGGGATTCGGGACAGATACGCAGTATTTT.

This chain links TRBV7-8 with TRBJ2-7; D might be TRBD1 or TRBD2, each matching 5 bases. The CDR3 runs to 15 residues. The germline V gene encodes CDR1 SGHVS and CDR2 FQNEAQ. Trimming removed 5 bases at V and 3 bases at J, with 17 bases between. The CDR3 DNA reads as TGTGCCAGCAGCCAACGGGACCCGTATTTCTACGAGCAGTACTTC. Encoded protein: CASSQRDPYFYEQYF. Supplemented by reference TRBV7-8 and TRBJ2-7, the full variable domain reads GAGVSQSPRYKVAKRGQDVALRCDPISGHVSLFWYQQALGQGPEFLTYFQNEAQLDKSGLPSDRFFAERPEGSVSTLKIQRTQQEDSAVYLCASSQRDPYFYEQYFGPGTRLTVT.

The rearrangement links TRBV21-1 to TRBJ1-2; the DNA was not used to check the table's D call, TRBD1. TRBV21-1 constitutes a pseudogene. This CDR3 spans 13 amino acids. The CDR3 DNA follows: TGTGCCAGCAGCAAAGGGCAGGGAAAAGGCTACACCTTC. It codes for CASSKGQGKGYTF.

This clone was observed a handful of times. The chain employs TRBV4-2 and TRBJ1-3; D perhaps matches TRBD1 (6 bases). Germline V gives CDR1 LGHNA, CDR2 YNFKEQ. The CDR3 has 18 amino acids. The ends were cut back, 0 bases at V and 4 bases at J, with 19 bases in the middle. CDR3: CASSQDPRSTGIGNTIYF. CDR3 in DNA: TGTGCCAGCAGCCAAGATCCGAGGTCTACAGGGATCGGAAACACCATATATTTT.

This clone was counted once. CDR3 amino acids: CASRPYSNQPQHF. DNA of the CDR3: TGTGCCAGCAGACCCTATAGCAATCAGCCCCAGCATTTT. This chain uses TRBV2 with TRBJ1-5; no clear D. This CDR3 contains 13 residues. Germline lookup yields CDR1 SNHLY and CDR2 FYNNEI. V shed 6 bases and J shed 0 bases, with 6 bases lying between them. The full variable domain, with the rest looked up from reference TRBV2 and TRBJ1-5, is EPEVTQTPSHQVTQMGQEVILRCVPISNHLYFYWYRQILGQKVEFLVSFYNNEISEKSEIFDDQFSVERPDGSNFTLKIRSTKLEDSAMYFCASRPYSNQPQHFGDGTRLSIL.

V is TRBV11-2 and J is TRBJ2-3, with 7 nucleotides matching TRBD1. Trimming removed 0 bases from V and 6 bases from J; junction bases left unmatched: 6. The germline V gene encodes CDR1 SGHAT and CDR2 FQNNGV. The CDR3 is made up of 15 amino acids. The CDR3 spells CASSLDPTGADTQYF. The DNA of the CDR3 is TGTGCCAGCAGCTTAGACCCTACAGGGGCGGATACGCAGTATTTT.

For this clone: Other DNA sequences in this sample translate to the same CDR3. The chain joins TRBV7-9 to TRBJ2-5, with D perhaps assigned TRBD1 or TRBD2 (5 bases each). The CDR3 sequence is 13 residues long. The germline gives CDR1 SEHNR, CDR2 FQNEAQ (reference sequence). The germline V and J ends were trimmed by 3 bases and 1 base, with 6 bases remaining between them. The CDR3 coding sequence is TGTGCCAGCAGCTTTGGGGGCCAAGAGACCCAGTACTTC. Translation: CASSFGGQETQYF.

The V and J genes are TRBV6-6 and TRBJ2-7, with TRBD1 as a possible D gene (6 bases). The CDR3 runs to 12 residues. The V gene's germline CDR1 is MNHNY and CDR2 SVGAGI (reference sequence). The V and J ends lost 7 bases and 3 bases respectively, with 10 bases between them. CDR3 sequence (DNA): TGTGCCAGCATAGACAGGAACTACGAGCAGTACTTC. It codes for CASIDRNYEQYF.

This rearrangement joins TRBV7-6 to TRBJ2-3; 10 nucleotides line up with TRBD2. Germline V gene sequence: CDR1 SGHVS, CDR2 FNYEAQ. This CDR3 has 14 amino acids. Trimming cost V 8 bases and J 6 bases; bases outside gene matches: 8. The CDR3 loop is CASGDSGRGDTQYF. CDR3 in DNA: TGTGCCAGCGGGGACAGCGGGAGGGGTGATACGCAGTATTTT.

The chain has TRBV12-5 and TRBJ2-1; maybe TRBD1 (7 bases). Looked up from germline, CDR1 is LGHNT and CDR2 is FRNRAP. The CDR3 length is 20 residues. V was shortened by 0 bases and J by 5 bases, with 26 bases between the two germline ends. In DNA, the CDR3 is TGTGCTAGTGGTTTGGTAGAGAGGTGGCCAGGGGGGCTTCGGAACAATGAGCAGTTCTTC. It is translated as CASGLVERWPGGLRNNEQFF.

On this clone: Other nucleotide sequences in the sample specify the same CDR3. V usage is TRBV2 and J usage is TRBJ2-7; the D gene is possibly TRBD1 (6 bases). From germline, CDR1 is SNHLY and CDR2 FYNNEI. This CDR3 is 13 amino acids long. The germline V and J ends were trimmed by 6 bases and 0 bases, with 9 bases remaining between them. This chain's CDR3 is CASSRDTSYEQYF. CDR3 bases: TGTGCCAGCAGCCGGGACACCTCCTACGAGCAGTACTTC.

This chain links TRBV5-5 with TRBJ1-1, with 7 bases matching TRBD1. Germline V CDR1 and CDR2: SGHKS, YYEKEE (reference sequence). This CDR3 is 14 amino acids long. The J segment lost 1 base and the V segment lost 3 bases, leaving 3 bases of the junction unmatched. CDR3 sequence reads: CASSSPGGNTEAFF. The DNA for the CDR3 is TGTGCCAGCAGCTCTCCAGGGGGGAACACTGAAGCTTTCTTT.

The chain uses TRBV5-1 and TRBJ1-1; 8 nucleotides align to TRBD1. V lost 2 bases, J lost 5 bases, and 14 bases stayed unmatched. This CDR3 contains 17 residues. Germline CDR1 is SGHRS and CDR2 is YFSETQ. The CDR3 loop reads CASSLKPQGAEGTEAFF. CDR3 DNA sequence: TGCGCCAGCAGCTTAAAGCCCCAGGGGGCGGAGGGGACTGAAGCTTTCTTT.

The V gene is TRBV19, the J gene TRBJ1-5, with TRBD1 as a possible D gene (5 bases). The CDR3 totals 14 residues. In germline, CDR1 is LNHDA, CDR2 SQIVND (reference sequence). V was pared by 0 bases and J by 6 bases, with 9 bases between. CDR3 sequence reads: CASSIEGAGQPQHF. CDR3 nucleotide sequence: TGTGCCAGTAGTATAGAAGGGGCCGGTCAGCCCCAGCATTTT.